Listed below are T cell receptor beta chains from one sample, sequenced in a study of cytomegalovirus exposure and HLA in healthy donors. Sequencing was performed with immunoSEQ multiplex PCR; in TCRdb, only in-frame clones are kept and a portion is missing. The listing records approximately 93,000 clones. Input material: PBMCs. The origin of the receptors is a woman in her 30s in good health and CMV-seronegative. Each CDR3 is given without its conserved first and last residue.

v_call,j_call,cdr3_aa
TRBV7-5,TRBJ2-1,ARRLRQGDEQF
TRBV7-8,TRBJ2-2,ASSTGTADGELF
TRBV5-4,TRBJ1-2,ASSRGQLNYGYT
TRBV6-6,TRBJ1-1,ASSYGTGATEAF
TRBV7-3,TRBJ2-3,ASSLNRGYGDTQY
TRBV5-1,TRBJ2-7,ASSPGHPSYEQY
TRBV7-8,TRBJ1-2,ASSPGTGTYGYT
TRBV5-6,TRBJ1-6,ASSNDRGRDNSPLH
TRBV5-1,TRBJ1-2,ASSLVPGTRTGAGYT
TRBV2,TRBJ2-7,ASSVNSGEQY
TRBV9,TRBJ2-2,ASSALRDTANTGELF
TRBV10-3,TRBJ2-1,AIKGALAEPGSSYNEQF
TRBV7-9,TRBJ2-1,ASSSGNEQF
TRBV6-6,TRBJ2-1,ASSTPGEPYNEQF
TRBV6-6,TRBJ1-5,ASSYQGDNQPQH
TRBV11-3,TRBJ1-1,ASSLEWGGQGEMNTEAF
TRBV7-3,TRBJ2-7,ASSLAGGQYEQY
TRBV5-4,TRBJ1-3,ASSPRQGANTIY
TRBV7-9,TRBJ1-5,ASSLAGVEQPQH
TRBV19,TRBJ2-3,ASRDISTDTQY
TRBV7-2,TRBJ2-5,ASRPAASETQY
TRBV2,TRBJ2-7,ASLQETSSYEQY
TRBV10-3,TRBJ2-1,AIRQGGRDEQF
TRBV7-9,TRBJ2-7,ASSPQSQSYEQY
TRBV6-1,TRBJ2-2,ASTLGQENTGELF
TRBV7-9,TRBJ1-5,ASSSGAQPQH
TRBV27,TRBJ2-3,ASRGGTDTQY
TRBV9,TRBJ2-6,ASSVVRSSGANVLT
TRBV1,TRBJ1-4,TSSWGPGGREKLF
TRBV2,TRBJ1-1,ASRLRGPTEAF
TRBV4-2,TRBJ1-4,ASSQEIGQGNEKLF
TRBV7-6,TRBJ2-1,ASSLTSNEQF
TRBV28,TRBJ1-2,ASSFRRPEGYT
TRBV6-5,TRBJ2-4,ASSQNRENIQY
TRBV2,TRBJ2-1,ASSVGMGEANEQF
TRBV20-1,TRBJ2-1,GGLAVNEQF
TRBV19,TRBJ2-7,ASSIVGTASYEQY
TRBV7-9,TRBJ2-1,ASSLVSGLAMGGEQF
TRBV6-5,TRBJ2-5,ASSPGQGPQETQY
TRBV7-2,TRBJ2-7,ASSPSGGPYEQY
TRBV10-3,TRBJ2-2,AISQGAGTGELF
TRBV10-3,TRBJ2-7,ATRAGTGGYEQY
TRBV13,TRBJ1-2,ASNHPRAYGYT